The present T cell receptor beta chain was sequenced within a study of Ad26.COV2.S vaccination and SARS-CoV-2 variants. Study-level background: The donor belonged to the COV1001 Ad26.COV2.S trial arm. Whole-study findings and limits: Non-spike TCR breadth was similar in vaccine and placebo recipients. The study found higher spike-specific TCR breadth in vaccine than placebo recipients. Total responses of T cells may have been underestimated by the analyses of TCR breadth and depth.

Treatment reported: roughly 18 received Ad26.COV2.S at low or high dose, single or two shots; 5 received placebo; per-sample allocation not given. Collection of the samples took place on day 63 after the first injection of vaccine or placebo. This clone was seen just once. What it binds is unknown. Sequencing was performed with immunoSEQ multiplex PCR; in TCRdb, only in-frame clones are kept and a portion is missing. The sample lists around 270,000 clones, 87% occurring once. V was trimmed by 5 bases and J by 3 bases, leaving 10 bases between them. CDR3 length equals 13 residues. Germline CDR1 reads LNHDA; CDR2 reads SQIVND (reference sequence).

The source was peripheral blood, collected in a trial of Ad26.COV2.S vaccine versus placebo. This receptor was identified in a person between 18 and 59 years old who received the Ad26.COV2.S COVID-19 vaccine or a placebo. The chain combines TRBV19 with TRBJ1-2, with a weak D call TRBD1 (5 bases). The CDR3 coding sequence is TGTGCCAGTAGTCGGGGCTCCTACTATGGCTACACCTTC. Its translation: CASSRGSYYGYTF.